This passage covers 20 T cell receptor beta chains from one sample sequenced in a study of human T cells and chemical hapten exposure. Time point noted: patch test 3, about 24 weeks after DPC sensitization. Treatment described: therapeutic diphenylcyclopropenone sensitization with weekly scalp DPC. One entry per CDR3 protein results from TCRdb running MiXCR on the RACE reads. The sample holds 150,000 to 200,000 distinct CDR3 sequences, about 27% seen once. The material sequenced was whole blood, taken in connection with sensitization to the hapten diphenylcyclopropenone (DPC). These receptors all come from a woman in her late teens or twenties with alopecia areata. Some clones in this sample may be carry-over from other donors' samples.

The table lists this clonotype with a few counts. The V call is TRBV7-2, the J call TRBJ1-1; D is unclear. CDR1 and CDR2 (germline): SGHTA, FQGNSA. V lost 5 bases, J lost 4 bases, and 20 bases lay in between. This CDR3 is 16 amino acids long. CDR3 sequence (DNA): TGTGCCAGCAGCCTCAGCTGGCGGACCATTACCACTGAAGCTTTCTTT. Its protein product is CASSLSWRTITTEAFF.

This sequence joins TRBV3-1 and TRBJ2-6; D uncertain. This CDR3 is built from 14 residues. V was shortened by 2 bases and J by 2 bases, with 4 bases between the two germline ends. Germline-derived CDR1 and CDR2 are LGHDT and YNNKEL (reference sequence). CDR3: CASSQRPGANVLTF. The DNA of the CDR3 is TGTGCCAGCAGCCAACGCCCTGGGGCCAACGTCCTGACTTTC.

The chain links TRBV24-1 to TRBJ2-1; possibly TRBD2 for D (5 bases). Trimming cost V 4 bases and J 6 bases, with 15 bases left between them. The CDR3 has 15 amino acids. In germline, CDR1 is KGHDR, CDR2 SFDVKD. This chain's CDR3 is CATSDPLRDRNEQFF. The CDR3 DNA reads TGTGCCACCAGTGACCCTCTCCGGGATCGCAATGAGCAGTTCTTC.

This clonotype was counted only a few times. The rearrangement joins TRBV7-9 to TRBJ2-1, with 10 positions matching TRBD1. CDR3 size: 13 residues. V was clipped by 8 bases and J by 7 bases; unmatched bases: 5. Germline CDR1 is SEHNR and CDR2 is FQNEAQ (reference sequence). CDR3 bases: TGTGCCAGCGGGACAGGGGTATGGAATGAGCAGTTCTTC. Protein sequence: CASGTGVWNEQFF.

The J gene is TRBJ2-7, the V gene TRBV11-2, with a tentative D call TRBD2 (5 bases). Per the germline V gene, CDR1 is SGHAT and CDR2 is FQNNGV. This CDR3 has 12 amino acids. V lost 4 bases to trimming and J lost 12 bases, with 16 bases between them. This CDR3 reads CASSYIFGVPYF. In DNA form, the CDR3 reads TGTGCCAGCAGCTATATTTTCGGGGTACCGTACTTC.

There are a few counts of this clonotype. The chain couples TRBV7-9 to TRBJ1-2; unclear D gene. CDR3 size: 11 residues. In germline, CDR1 is SEHNR, CDR2 FQNEAQ (reference sequence). Between the trimmed V and J ends, which lost 6 bases and 3 bases, there was a span of 5 bases. The CDR3 is CASSIDYGYTF. The CDR3 region has the DNA TGTGCCAGCAGTATCGACTATGGCTACACCTTC.

The chain employs TRBV5-6 and TRBJ2-3; D gene uncertain. This CDR3 is 13 amino acids long. In germline, CDR1 is SGHDT, CDR2 YYEEEE. The V end was cut by 4 bases, the J end by 0 bases, with 6 bases between. The CDR3 sequence: CASSGVSTDTQYF. Here the CDR3 DNA reads TGTGCCAGCAGCGGAGTTAGCACAGATACGCAGTATTTT.

This clonotype has a handful of counts. The V call is TRBV15, the J call TRBJ2-2, with TRBD1 matching 8 bases. V was pared by 5 bases and J by 7 bases, with 3 bases of the junction left unmatched. This CDR3 is built from 13 residues. Germline V gene data show CDR1 as LNHNV and CDR2 as YYDKDF (reference sequence). CDR3 amino acids: CATSDRGGGELFF. Here the CDR3 DNA reads TGTGCCACCAGCGACAGGGGCGGCGGGGAGCTGTTTTTT.

The chain recombines TRBV5-5 with TRBJ1-1; 7 bases are shared with TRBD1. Per the germline V gene, CDR1 is SGHKS and CDR2 is YYEKEE (reference sequence). The junction had 9 bases not matched to a gene; V was cut back by 4 bases and J by 3 bases. There are 15 residues in the CDR3. The DNA of the CDR3 is TGTGCCAGCAGCCCGACACAGGGGAGGCACACTGAAGCTTTCTTT. This gives the protein CASSPTQGRHTEAFF.

V gene TRBV15 combines with J gene TRBJ2-2, with D possibly TRBD2 on 7 matching bases. The CDR3 extends over 17 amino acids. The V gene's germline CDR1 is LNHNV and CDR2 YYDKDF (reference sequence). V lost 7 bases and J 1 base, leaving 19 bases between the germline ends. CDR3 coding DNA: TGTGCCACCAACCTCCCTCCGGGGGGCTTGAACACCGGGGAGCTGTTTTTT. Protein: CATNLPPGGLNTGELFF.

CDR3 residues: CAISVRDRGTYEQYF. The CDR3 nucleotides are TGTGCCATCAGTGTCCGGGACAGGGGCACCTACGAGCAGTACTTC. The chain combines TRBV10-3 with TRBJ2-7, with TRBD1 identical over 10 bases. The J segment lost 2 bases and the V segment lost 4 bases, leaving 5 bases of the junction unmatched. The CDR3 is made up of 15 amino acids. Germline-derived CDR1 and CDR2 are ENHRY and SYGVKD.

V and J are TRBV9 and TRBJ2-1; 10 bases agree with TRBD2. The germline CDR1 and CDR2 sequences are SGDLS and YYNGEE. V was clipped by 3 bases and J by 9 bases; unmatched bases: 0. The CDR3 consists of 12 residues. The CDR3 here is CASSGTSGEQFF. The CDR3 region has the DNA TGTGCCAGCAGCGGGACTAGCGGTGAGCAGTTCTTC. Using reference TRBV9 and TRBJ2-1 for the parts outside the CDR3, the full variable domain is DSGVTQTPKHLITATGQRVTLRCSPRSGDLSVYWYQQSLDQGLQFLIQYYNGEERAKGNILERFSAQQFPDLHSELNLSSLELGDSALYFCASSGTSGEQFFGPGTRLTVL.

This clonotype was recorded a few times. The chain is built from TRBV2 and TRBJ2-4, with TRBD1 identical over 9 bases. The CDR3 is made up of 15 amino acids. CDR1 is SNHLY, CDR2 FYNNEI, per germline. V gave up 6 bases and J gave up 1 base; unmatched junction bases: 4. The CDR3 loop reads CASRWDREAKNIQYF. As DNA, the CDR3 is TGTGCCAGCAGGTGGGACAGGGAGGCCAAAAACATTCAGTACTTC.

J is TRBJ2-7 and V is TRBV29-1; TRBD1 matches at 11 bases. The CDR3 is 13 amino acids. Germline V gene lookup returns CDR1 SQVTM and CDR2 ANQGSEA. Trimming cost V 4 bases and J 4 bases; bases outside gene matches: 3. In DNA, the CDR3 is TGCAGCGTTGCCGGGACAGGGGGTTACGAGCAGTACTTC. Translated: CSVAGTGGYEQYF.

This clonotype came up many times. The V and J genes are TRBV11-2 and TRBJ2-2, with D unresolved. V dropped 1 base and J dropped 6 bases, with 18 bases sitting between them. Germline CDR1 is SGHAT and CDR2 is FQNNGV. The CDR3 loop spans 17 amino acids. CDR3 bases: TGTGCCAGCAGCTTAGGCCTTGGCAACAGAAGGGCCGGGGAGCTGTTTTTT. Protein: CASSLGLGNRRAGELFF.

The chain is built from TRBV4-3 and TRBJ1-2; D unclear. Germline loops: CDR1 LGHNA, CDR2 YSLEER. This CDR3 region has 16 residues. V dropped 0 bases and J dropped 0 bases, with 11 bases sitting between them. The CDR3 nucleotides are TGCGCCAGCAGCCAAGATTTGGTAGGGACTAACTATGGCTACACCTTC. Translation: CASSQDLVGTNYGYTF.

The chain joins TRBV7-2 to TRBJ1-5, with D perhaps TRBD1 (6 bases). Trimming stripped 2 bases from V and 4 bases from J, with 12 bases between. Germline V gene lookup returns CDR1 SGHTA and CDR2 FQGNSA. This CDR3 is 15 amino acids long. The CDR3 nucleotides are TGTGCCAGCAGCTTAAGGTCACAGGGTAATCAGCCCCAGCATTTT. Translation: CASSLRSQGNQPQHF. The whole variable domain, filled in from reference TRBV7-2 and TRBJ1-5, reads GAGVSQSPSNKVTEKGKDVELRCDPISGHTALYWYRQSLGQGLEFLIYFQGNSAPDKSGLPSDRFSAERTGGSVSTLTIQRTQQEDSAVYLCASSLRSQGNQPQHFGDGTRLSIL.

V and J are TRBV5-1 and TRBJ2-3; D remains unclear. CDR3 length equals 14 residues. The V gene lost 5 bases and the J gene lost 0 bases, with 10 bases spanning the gap. Per the germline V gene, CDR1 is SGHRS and CDR2 is YFSETQ. CDR3 region: CASRVEGSTDTQYF. In DNA, the CDR3 is TGCGCCAGCAGGGTGGAAGGGAGCACAGATACGCAGTATTTT. Using reference TRBV5-1 and TRBJ2-3 for the parts outside the CDR3, the full variable domain is KAGVTQTPRYLIKTRGQQVTLSCSPISGHRSVSWYQQTPGQGLQFLFEYFSETQRNKGNFPGRFSGRQFSNSRSEMNVSTLELGDSALYLCASRVEGSTDTQYFGPGTRLTVL.

The chain couples TRBV19 to TRBJ2-7, with D possibly TRBD1 on 6 matching bases. This CDR3 region has 13 residues. Trimming removed 4 bases at V and 3 bases at J, with 10 bases between. Germline-derived CDR1 and CDR2 are LNHDA and SQIVND (reference sequence). The CDR3 loop reads CASSTQDSYEQYF. In DNA form, the CDR3 reads TGTGCCAGTAGTACACAGGACAGCTACGAGCAGTACTTC.

The chain uses TRBV7-9 and TRBJ1-1, with 9 bases that match TRBD1. V trimming: 3 bases; J trimming: 12 bases; junction bases outside the gene matches: 5. Germline CDR1 reads SEHNR; CDR2 reads FQNEAQ (reference sequence). The CDR3 contains 12 residues. The chain's CDR3 is CASSFTGGASFF. DNA of the CDR3: TGTGCCAGCAGCTTCACAGGGGGCGCTTCTTTCTTT.